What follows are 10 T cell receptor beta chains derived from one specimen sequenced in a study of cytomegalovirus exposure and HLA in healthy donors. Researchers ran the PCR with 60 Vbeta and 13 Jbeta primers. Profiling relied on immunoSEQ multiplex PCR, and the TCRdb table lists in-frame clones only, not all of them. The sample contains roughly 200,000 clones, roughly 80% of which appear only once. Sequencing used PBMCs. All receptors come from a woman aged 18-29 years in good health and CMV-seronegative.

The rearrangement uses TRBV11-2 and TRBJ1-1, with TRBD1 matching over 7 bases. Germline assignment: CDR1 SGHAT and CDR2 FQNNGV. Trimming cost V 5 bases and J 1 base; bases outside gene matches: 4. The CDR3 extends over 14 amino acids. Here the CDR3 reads CASSRQGRNTEAFF. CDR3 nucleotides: TGTGCCAGCAGCCGACAGGGTAGGAACACTGAAGCTTTCTTT.

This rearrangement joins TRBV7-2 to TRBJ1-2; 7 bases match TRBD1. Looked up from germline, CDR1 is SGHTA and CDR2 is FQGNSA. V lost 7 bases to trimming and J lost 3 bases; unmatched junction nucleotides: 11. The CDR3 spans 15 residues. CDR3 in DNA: TGTGCCAGCACCCTTGGAGGGGGCGCTTACTATGGCTACACCTTC. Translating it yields CASTLGGGAYYGYTF.

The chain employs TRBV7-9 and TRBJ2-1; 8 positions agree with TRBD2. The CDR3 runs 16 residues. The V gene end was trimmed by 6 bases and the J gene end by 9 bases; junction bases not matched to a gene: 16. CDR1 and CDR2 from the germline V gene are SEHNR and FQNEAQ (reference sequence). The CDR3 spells CASRAGGGSTPGEQFF. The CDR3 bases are TGTGCCAGCAGGGCCGGGGGGGGGTCCACGCCCGGTGAGCAGTTCTTC.

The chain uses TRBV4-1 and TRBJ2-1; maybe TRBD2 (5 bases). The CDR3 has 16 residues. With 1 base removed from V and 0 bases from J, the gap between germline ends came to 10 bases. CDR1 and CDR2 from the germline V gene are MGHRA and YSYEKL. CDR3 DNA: TGCGCCAGCAGCCAAGGGAGGATGAGCTCCTACAATGAGCAGTTCTTC. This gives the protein CASSQGRMSSYNEQFF.

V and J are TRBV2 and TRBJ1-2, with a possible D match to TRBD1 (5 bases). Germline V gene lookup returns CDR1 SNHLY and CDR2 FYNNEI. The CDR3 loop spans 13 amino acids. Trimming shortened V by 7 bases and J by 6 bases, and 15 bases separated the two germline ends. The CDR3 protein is CASTEDGGDGYTF. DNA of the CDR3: TGTGCCAGCACCGAGGACGGGGGGGATGGCTACACCTTC.

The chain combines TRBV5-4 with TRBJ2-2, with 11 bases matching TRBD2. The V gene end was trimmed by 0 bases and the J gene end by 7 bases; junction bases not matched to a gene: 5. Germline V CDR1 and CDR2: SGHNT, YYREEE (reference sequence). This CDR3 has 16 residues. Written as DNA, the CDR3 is TGTGCCAGCAGCTTGGTAGCGGGGGGGATAGGCGGGGAGCTGTTTTTT. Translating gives CASSLVAGGIGGELFF.

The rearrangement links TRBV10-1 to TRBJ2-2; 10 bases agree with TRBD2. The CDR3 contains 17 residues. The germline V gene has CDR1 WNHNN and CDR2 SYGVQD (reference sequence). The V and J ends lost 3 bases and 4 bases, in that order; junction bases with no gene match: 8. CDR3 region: CASSESGLAGVTGELFF. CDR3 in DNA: TGCGCCAGCAGTGAATCGGGCCTAGCGGGAGTCACCGGGGAGCTGTTTTTT.

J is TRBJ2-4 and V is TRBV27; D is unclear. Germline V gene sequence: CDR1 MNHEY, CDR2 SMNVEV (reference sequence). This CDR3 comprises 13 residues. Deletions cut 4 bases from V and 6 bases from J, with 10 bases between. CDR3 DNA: TGTGCCAGCAGTTACGGAGTGGGAAACATTCAGTACTTC. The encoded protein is CASSYGVGNIQYF.

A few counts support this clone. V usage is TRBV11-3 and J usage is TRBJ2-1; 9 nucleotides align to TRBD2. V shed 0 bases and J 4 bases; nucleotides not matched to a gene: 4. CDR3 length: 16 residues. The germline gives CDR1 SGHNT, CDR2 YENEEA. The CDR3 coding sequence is TGTGCCAGCAGCTTAGATGGGCTAGCGGGGTACAATGAGCAGTTCTTC. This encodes CASSLDGLAGYNEQFF.

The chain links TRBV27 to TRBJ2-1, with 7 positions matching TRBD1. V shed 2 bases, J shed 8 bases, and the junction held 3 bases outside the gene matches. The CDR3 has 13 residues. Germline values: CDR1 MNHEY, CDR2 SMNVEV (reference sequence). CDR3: CASSLVGGYEQFF. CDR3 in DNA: TGTGCCAGCAGTTTAGTAGGGGGCTATGAGCAGTTCTTC.